The source of this TCR beta chain is a study of T-cell memory formation after mild COVID-19 (dated by TCRdb to 2020 to 2023). Describing the broader study: Most TCR sequence clusters were specific to one of the two donors. The cohort was made up of two young adult volunteers, one female and one male, who were previously healthy. T-cell clones expanding and contracting after mild COVID-19 in two donors were tracked by longitudinal TCRalpha and TCRbeta repertoire sequencing. Overall results and qualifications from the work: Contracting CD4+ clones were found mainly in CM and EM memory subsets, while CD8+ clones were enriched in EMRA. The study included only a couple of mild cases, and larger cohorts that include severe cases with pre-infection samples were judged to be necessary. The detection of some responding clones in pre-infection memory suggests that pre-existing cross-reactive memory T cells joined the SARS-CoV-2 response. SARS-CoV-2 specificity was not confirmed for the second-wave clones peaking on day 37. Clones that contracted from day 15 to 85 showed balanced CD4/CD8 phenotypes, whereas a second wave of clones that expanded from day 15 to 37 leaned towards CD4+.

This clonotype has only a few counts. No cognate antigen has been identified for it. Base qualities are not provided; no much larger clone lies one nucleotide away. The junction carries 16 bases between V and J, which are trimmed by 0 bases and 4 bases respectively. CDR3 length: 17 amino acids, cysteine to phenylalanine. Only the CDR3 DNA is retained, 51 bases long and in frame from the first base. From a lookup of the germline V gene, CDR1 and CDR2 are MNHEY and SVGEGT. PBMCs were isolated by Ficoll-Paque density gradient centrifugation. The sequencer was an Illumina NovaSeq 6000. cDNA libraries for TCRalpha and TCRbeta were prepared by 5'RACE using constant-segment primers, with sample barcodes and unique molecular identifiers added. Trizol reagent was used to extract RNA from every sample. The libraries were amplified in two PCR steps, and the second step added a second sample barcode and Illumina TruSeq adapters. Sequencing of the libraries was done on an Illumina NovaSeq, producing 2 x 150 bp paired-end reads. The authors' pipeline ran thus. Reads were demultiplexed and collapsed into UMI-guided consensus sequences with migec v1.2.7. Using mixcr v2.1.11, the UMI consensuses were aligned to TRA and TRB V and J templates and assembled into clonotypes. A clonotype was counted as expanded or contracted only if both edgeR and NoisET called the change significant, with noise models trained on biological replicates. For edgeR calls, the thresholds were a false discovery rate-adjusted p below 0.01 and a log2 fold-change of 1. As an exploratory analysis of dynamics, PCA with hierarchical clustering was applied to max-normalized trajectories of the 1000 most abundant clonotypes. The CD4 or CD8 phenotype of responding clones was assigned using the separately sequenced CD4+ and CD8+ repertoires. The raw public reads went through TCRdb reprocessing: fastp at Q25, MiXCR clone calling, in-frame beta chains kept. One record per CDR3 amino acid sequence lists the most common genes and DNA. The V and J calls, along with clone size, are taken from TCRdb and not from the paper's own processing. This sample comprises 14,000 to 15,000 distinct CDR3 sequences, 20% to 25% of them detected only once. About 57% of the sample is in the top ten clones.

The chain couples TRBV6-2 or TRBV6-3 to TRBJ2-1, with a tentative D gene TRBD2 over 6 matching bases. This receptor was taken from a man between 18 and 29 years old who had mild COVID-19 (a few samples of this study predate the infection). The sample titles of this study are shuffled in the database, so cell type and time point are left out; the donor was told from shared clones. The specimen was PBMCs or a T cell subset sorted from them (not recorded which). The CDR3 is CASSYSLEAGYYNEQFF. In nucleotides, the sequence is TGTGCCAGCAGTTACTCACTCGAGGCGGGGTATTACAATGAGCAGTTCTTC.